These T cell receptor beta chains were read from a single sample in a study of CD8+CD57+ T cells in acquired aplastic anemia. TCRdb re-analysed the reads in MiXCR, keeping a single row per CDR3 protein. The table records about 160,000 distinct CDR3 sequences, around 50% of them present only once. Sequencing input: sorted CD4+, CD8+, or CD8+CD57+ T cells (not recorded which) from PBMCs. Receptor source: a human donor with aplastic anemia. Each CDR3 is given with its conserved first and last residue. The D gene is left open where the match is weak. Expanded clones are given a class, and other clones once, few, many or no size at all.

j_gene,abundance,len,v_gene,d_gene,CDR3aa,CDR3nt
TRBJ2-7,.,13,TRBV29-1,TRBD2,CSVRTSGSNEQYF,TGCAGCGTTAGGACTAGCGGGAGTAACGAGCAGTACTTC
TRBJ2-7,.,14,TRBV20-1,TRBD1,CSAGSRDRTYEQYF,TGCAGTGCTGGGTCACGGGACAGGACCTACGAGCAGTACTTC
TRBJ2-5,many,14,TRBV9,TRBD2,CASSVGTSGETQYF,TGTGCCAGCAGCGTAGGGACTAGCGGAGAGACCCAGTACTTC
TRBJ2-7,once,15,TRBV15,TRBD2,CATSRDGAGTYEQYF,TGTGCCACCAGCAGAGATGGAGCGGGGACCTACGAGCAGTACTTC
TRBJ2-1,.,12,TRBV28,.,CASRLRGDEQFF,TGTGCCAGCAGACTTAGGGGGGATGAGCAGTTCTTC
TRBJ2-5,many,15,TRBV3-1,.,CASSQGRTAFETQYF,TGTGCCAGCAGCCAAGGGAGGACAGCGTTCGAGACCCAGTACTTC
TRBJ2-7,.,14,TRBV24-1,.,CTTTLTGTAYEQYF,TGTACCACCACCCTAACCGGAACGGCTTACGAGCAGTACTTC
TRBJ2-3,many,14,TRBV10-3,.,CAISPAETWDTQYF,TGTGCCATCAGTCCAGCGGAGACCTGGGATACGCAGTATTTT
TRBJ1-1,many,13,TRBV24-1,.,CATSDPVNTEAFF,TGTGCCACCAGTGACCCGGTGAACACTGAAGCTTTCTTT
TRBJ2-7,once,14,TRBV2,TRBD2,CASTGLAGSYEQYF,TGTGCCAGTACGGGACTAGCGGGGTCCTACGAGCAGTACTTC
TRBJ2-7,few,15,TRBV29-1,TRBD1,CSVEGTGPGSYEQYF,TGCAGCGTTGAGGGGACAGGGCCGGGGTCCTACGAGCAGTACTTC
TRBJ2-7,many,14,TRBV7-9,TRBD2,CASSSLTSRSEQYF,TGTGCCAGCAGCTCCCTGACTAGCCGGAGCGAGCAGTACTTC
TRBJ2-5,.,16,TRBV11-3,.,CASSLAVGQDQETQYF,TGTGCCAGCAGCTTAGCCGTGGGGCAGGACCAAGAGACCCAGTACTTC
TRBJ1-2,.,12,TRBV19,TRBD1,CATRGQGSGYTF,TGTGCCACCCGGGGACAGGGGTCTGGCTACACCTTC
TRBJ2-5,.,13,TRBV29-1,.,CSPDKGPGETQYF,TGCAGCCCAGACAAGGGCCCGGGAGAGACCCAGTACTTC
TRBJ1-6,.,14,TRBV19,.,CASSVQGLNSPLHF,TGTGCCAGTAGCGTGCAGGGGCTAAATTCACCCCTCCACTTT